Listed below are T cell receptor beta chains from one sample, sequenced in a study of siplizumab effects on memory and regulatory T cells. The data were produced by immunoSEQ multiplex PCR, yet TCRdb's version contains in-frame clones alone and is incomplete. The repertoire holds tens of thousands of clones, with about 97% as singletons. The sequenced material came from naive CD4+ T cells sorted from blood. Receptors were obtained from a human donor in good health. The CDR3 runs from the conserved cysteine through the conserved F or W. D genes are given only for firm matches. The size of a clone is reported for some rows only, either as once, few or many, or as a class for expanded clones.

>TRBJ2-4|NA|TRBV7-3|TRBD1
TGTGCCAGCAGCTCCCGCGGACAGGGTAACATTCAGTACTTC
CASSSRGQGNIQYF
>TRBJ1-1|NA|TRBV6-4|NA
TGTGCCAGCAGTAGACAGGAGAACACTGAAGCTTTCTTT
CASSRQENTEAFF
>TRBJ1-3|NA|TRBV28|NA
TGTGCCATCTCTAAACAGGGTCACGGAAACACCATATATTTT
CAISKQGHGNTIYF
>TRBJ1-6|once|TRBV5-1|NA
TGCGCCAGCAGCCCCCGGGCCGACAATTCACCCCTCCACTTT
CASSPRADNSPLHF
>TRBJ2-6|NA|TRBV7-3|NA
TGTGCCAGCAGCTTAGACGGCTCTGGGGCCAACGTCCTGACTTTC
CASSLDGSGANVLTF
>TRBJ2-1|NA|TRBV5-8|TRBD1
TGTGCCAGCAGTAGGGACAGGGGCTCCTACAATGAGCAGTTCTTC
CASSRDRGSYNEQFF
>TRBJ1-4|NA|TRBV29-1|NA
TGCAGCGTTGGGTCGTCGGGGGGAGGAAAACTGTTTTTT
CSVGSSGGGKLFF
>TRBJ1-4|once|TRBV6-1|TRBD1
TGTGCCAGCACAGGACAGGGTGGTGAAAAACTGTTTTTT
CASTGQGGEKLFF
>TRBJ2-5|NA|TRBV7-2|NA
TGTGCCAGCAGCTGGGCGACAGGAGAGACCCAGTACTTC
CASSWATGETQYF
>TRBJ1-1|once|TRBV7-3|NA
TGTGCCAGCAGCTTAACGGGGAACACTGAAGCTTTCTTT
CASSLTGNTEAFF
>TRBJ2-2|NA|TRBV9|TRBD2
TGTGCCAGCAGCGTATTGCCAGCGGGAGACACCGGGGAGCTGTTTTTT
CASSVLPAGDTGELFF
>TRBJ1-5|once|TRBV18|TRBD1
TGTGCCAGCTCGCCGGGACAGAGCAATCAGCCCCAGCATTTT
CASSPGQSNQPQHF
>TRBJ2-1|NA|TRBV30|TRBD2
TGTGCCTGGAGTGTAAGGACTAGCGGGAGGGGGAATGAGCAGTTCTTC
CAWSVRTSGRGNEQFF
>TRBJ1-3|NA|TRBV7-2|TRBD1
TGTGCCAGCAGCTTGGTAGGGACAGTATATTTT
CASSLVGTVYF
>TRBJ2-3|once|TRBV7-2|NA
TGTGCCAGCAGCTTAAGGGGGGCGACAAGGGCCCAAAAAGGAGATACGCAGTATTTT
CASSLRGATRAQKGDTQYF
>TRBJ2-5|NA|TRBV6-5|NA
TGTGCCAGCAGTTCGTCCGAGCAAGAGACCCAGTACTTC
CASSSSEQETQYF
>TRBJ2-7|NA|TRBV29-1|TRBD1
TGCAGCGCCAGACAGGGAAGGAACGAGCAGTACTTC
CSARQGRNEQYF
>TRBJ2-5|NA|TRBV5-4|NA
TGTGCCAGCAGCTTACAGGGTTTGGAGACCCAGTACTTC
CASSLQGLETQYF
>TRBJ2-2|NA|TRBV2|NA
TGTGCCAGCACCGGGACTCGGAACACCGGGGAGCTGTTTTTT
CASTGTRNTGELFF
>TRBJ2-7|NA|TRBV2|TRBD2
TGTGCCAGCAGCCTAGCGGGAGCGGGGTACGAGCAGTACTTC
CASSLAGAGYEQYF
>TRBJ2-1|NA|TRBV4-3|NA
TGCGCCAGCAGCCAAGACAGGAACTCCTACAATGAGCAGTTCTTC
CASSQDRNSYNEQFF
>TRBJ1-1|NA|TRBV5-1|NA
TGCGCCAGCAGCTTGGCCGCTGGACAATTTGGGACTGAAGCTTTCTTT
CASSLAAGQFGTEAFF
>TRBJ1-3|NA|TRBV4-1|NA
TGCGCCAGCAGCCAAGATAGCTCAGTTGGAAACACCATATATTTT
CASSQDSSVGNTIYF
>TRBJ2-5|NA|TRBV6-5|NA
TGTGCCAGCAGACCCGGGACCGCAGCAGGAACCCAGTACTTC
CASRPGTAAGTQYF
>TRBJ2-7|NA|TRBV18|TRBD2
TGTGCCAGCGCGAGGACTAGCGGGACCTACGAGCAGTACTTC
CASARTSGTYEQYF
>TRBJ2-3|NA|TRBV19|TRBD2
TGTGCCAGTAGTATTTTGAGTAGCGGGAGAGGGTATACGCAGTATTTT
CASSILSSGRGYTQYF
>TRBJ1-5|NA|TRBV19|NA
TGTGCCAGTAGTGAGCAGGGTGGCAATCAGCCCCAGCATTTT
CASSEQGGNQPQHF
>TRBJ2-1|NA|TRBV5-4|TRBD2
TGTGCCAGCACCAGAAGTAGCGGGGTTGTCAATGAGCAGTTCTTC
CASTRSSGVVNEQFF
>TRBJ2-7|NA|TRBV23-1|NA
TGCGGCAATAATCCAGGAGTCTCCTACGAGCAGTACTTC
CGNNPGVSYEQYF
>TRBJ2-1|NA|TRBV28|NA
TGTGCCAGCAGCCTAAGACTACCCAAGGGGCAGTTCTTC
CASSLRLPKGQFF
>TRBJ1-5|NA|TRBV21-1|NA
TGTGCCAGCAGCAAAGTCGGATGGCAGCCCCAGCATTTT
CASSKVGWQPQHF
>TRBJ2-1|NA|TRBV4-3|TRBD2
TGCGCCAGCAGCCGACTAGCGGGGGGCCGCTACAATGAGCAGTTCTTC
CASSRLAGGRYNEQFF
>TRBJ2-3|NA|TRBV10-3|NA
TGTGCCAGCACAGGACTTCGCACAGATACGCAGTATTTT
CASTGLRTDTQYF
>TRBJ2-1|NA|TRBV21-1|NA
TGTGCCAGCAGCAACGGACTAGCGGGTTATAAGGGGACCTACAATGAGCAGTTCTTC
CASSNGLAGYKGTYNEQFF
>TRBJ1-6|NA|TRBV6-5|NA
TGTGCCAGCACCGGGGGACTGACCAATTCACCCCTCCACTTT
CASTGGLTNSPLHF
>TRBJ1-2|NA|TRBV5-1|NA
TGCGCCAGCAGCGGACACAGGGAGGGGGACTATGGCTACACCTTC
CASSGHREGDYGYTF
>TRBJ2-1|once|TRBV19|TRBD2
TGTGCCAGTAGTATTATCGGGAGGGCCTACAATGAGCAGTTCTTC
CASSIIGRAYNEQFF
>TRBJ1-1|once|TRBV29-1|NA
TGCAGCGTTGACCAATTTATGAACACTGAAGCTTTCTTT
CSVDQFMNTEAFF
>TRBJ1-1|NA|TRBV11-3|NA
TGTGCCAGCAGCTTGAGGAGGAACACTGAAGCTTTCTTT
CASSLRRNTEAFF
>TRBJ2-5|NA|TRBV5-5|NA
TGTGCCAGCAGCTTCGTTCACAGGGAGACCCAGTACTTC
CASSFVHRETQYF
>TRBJ1-2|once|TRBV7-9|NA
TGTGCCAGCAGCTCCGGACAGTCCAACTATGGCTACACCTTC
CASSSGQSNYGYTF
>TRBJ2-3|once|TRBV25-1|TRBD2
TGTGCCAGCAGTGATTTACTAGCGGGTGACCTCGGGGACACGCAGTATTTT
CASSDLLAGDLGDTQYF
>TRBJ2-7|NA|TRBV11-1|NA
TGTGCCAGCAGCCGACAGTCCTACGAGCAGTACTTC
CASSRQSYEQYF
>TRBJ1-2|NA|TRBV9|TRBD1
TGTGCCAGCAGCGTAGAAGACAGGGTTAACTATGGCTACACCTTC
CASSVEDRVNYGYTF
>TRBJ1-1|NA|TRBV28|NA
TGTGCCAGCAGTTTATCCCGCCTCGGCAGACCCAACACTGAAGCTTTCTTT
CASSLSRLGRPNTEAFF
>TRBJ1-3|few|TRBV10-1|NA
TGCGCCAGCAGTGCGGGGATCGGAAACACCATATATTTT
CASSAGIGNTIYF
>TRBJ1-2|NA|TRBV5-4|NA
TGTGCCAGCAGCTTGGAACAGGTGTCTGGCTATGGCTACACCTTC
CASSLEQVSGYGYTF
>TRBJ1-1|NA|TRBV30|TRBD1
TGTGCCGGTGGGGACAGGAGCCGACGCACTGAAGCTTTCTTT
CAGGDRSRRTEAFF